A selection of T cell receptor beta chains follows, all from one sample in a study of blood T cells in healthy people across ages. A single record per CDR3 protein comes from TCRdb applying MiXCR to the 5' RACE reads. This table has around 1.5 million distinct CDR3 sequences, about 40% appearing once. What was sequenced was blood. The receptors were gathered from a woman aged 18-29 years in good health. The CDR3 runs from the conserved cysteine through the conserved F or W. The order of the fields is J gene, V gene, CDR3 protein.

TRBJ2-7,TRBV11-2,CASSLNNFGRSYEQYF
TRBJ1-2,TRBV7-9,CASSLDLGSAYGYTF
TRBJ1-5,TRBV2,CASTFNTELLPQHF
TRBJ1-2,TRBV12-3/TRBV12-4,CASKHTWAGGNYGYTF
TRBJ2-4,TRBV5-1,CASRPTGAGGRNIQYF
TRBJ2-1,TRBV20-1,CSARDSRGRYNEQFF
TRBJ1-1,TRBV5-1,CASRQDMNTEAFF
TRBJ2-5,TRBV4-1,CASSQGPGTNQETQYF
TRBJ1-5,TRBV6-2/TRBV6-3,CASRSGSTYQPQHF
TRBJ1-2,TRBV20-1,CSARVALYGYTF
TRBJ2-1,TRBV30,CAWRRGLARDEQFF
TRBJ1-2,TRBV30,CAWSAGDYGYTF
TRBJ1-4,TRBV4-1,CASSAPGQGQEKLFF
TRBJ2-1,TRBV6-2/TRBV6-3,CASTRGGSGYNEQFF
TRBJ2-2,TRBV9,CASRENSGGAGELFF
TRBJ1-2,TRBV28,CASRRQGAANNYGYTF
TRBJ2-6,TRBV2,CASSNQGGGANVLTF
TRBJ2-3,TRBV12-3/TRBV12-4,CASSFRDGTDTQYF
TRBJ2-5,TRBV12-3/TRBV12-4,CASSYGTGGETQYF
TRBJ2-3,TRBV27,CASSFGTSGSLGNTQYF
TRBJ2-7,TRBV10-3,CAISEVGGKYEQYF
TRBJ2-3,TRBV10-3,CAISAGGPSTDTQYF
TRBJ1-1,TRBV12-3/TRBV12-4,CASTTGRNTEAFF
TRBJ1-2,TRBV9,CASSVGGNYGYTF
TRBJ2-6,TRBV6-1,CANGQGASGANVLTF
TRBJ2-1,TRBV3-1,CASSQGRAERGVEQFF